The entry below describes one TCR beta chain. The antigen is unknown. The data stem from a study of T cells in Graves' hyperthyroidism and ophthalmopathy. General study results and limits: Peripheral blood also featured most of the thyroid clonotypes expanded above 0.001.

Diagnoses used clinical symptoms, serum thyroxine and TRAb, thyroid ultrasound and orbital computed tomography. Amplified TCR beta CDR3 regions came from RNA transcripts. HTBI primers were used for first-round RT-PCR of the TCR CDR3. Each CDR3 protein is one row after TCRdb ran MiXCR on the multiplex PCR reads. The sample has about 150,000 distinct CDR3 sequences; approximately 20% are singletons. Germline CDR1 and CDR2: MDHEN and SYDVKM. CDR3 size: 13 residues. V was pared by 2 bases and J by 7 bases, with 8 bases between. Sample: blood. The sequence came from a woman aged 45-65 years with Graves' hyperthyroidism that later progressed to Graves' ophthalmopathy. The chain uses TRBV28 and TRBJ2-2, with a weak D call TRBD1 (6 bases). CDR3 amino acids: CASSLGGGGELFF. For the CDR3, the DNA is TGTGCCAGCAGTTTAGGGGGCGGCGGGGAGCTGTTTTTT.